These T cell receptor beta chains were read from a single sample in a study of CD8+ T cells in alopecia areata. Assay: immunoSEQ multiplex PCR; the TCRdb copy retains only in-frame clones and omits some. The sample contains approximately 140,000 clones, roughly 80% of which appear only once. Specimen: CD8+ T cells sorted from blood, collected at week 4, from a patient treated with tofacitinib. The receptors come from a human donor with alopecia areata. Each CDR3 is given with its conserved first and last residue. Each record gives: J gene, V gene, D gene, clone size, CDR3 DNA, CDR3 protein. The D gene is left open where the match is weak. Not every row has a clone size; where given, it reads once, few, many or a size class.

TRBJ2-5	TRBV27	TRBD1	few	TGTGCCAGCTCCCCATCTGGAGGGACAGGGACATCTTCAACCCAGTACTTC	CASSPSGGTGTSSTQYF
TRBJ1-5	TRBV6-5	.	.	TGTGCCAGCAGTTCTGCTGGCAATCAGCCCCAGCATTTT	CASSSAGNQPQHF
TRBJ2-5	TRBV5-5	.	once	TGTGCCAGCAGCTTTAGACAGTCGGTGGAGACCCAGTACTTC	CASSFRQSVETQYF
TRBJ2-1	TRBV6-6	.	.	TGTGCCAGCCTCCGGCGGGCGACCTACAATGAGCAGTTCTTC	CASLRRATYNEQFF
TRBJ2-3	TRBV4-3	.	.	TGCGCCAGCAGCCAAGAGCTGGACAGCCCCCTCGGCACAGATACGCAGTATTTT	CASSQELDSPLGTDTQYF
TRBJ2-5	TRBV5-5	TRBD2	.	TGTGCCAGCAGCCACCGACTAGCGGGGGACCAAGAGACCCAGTACTTC	CASSHRLAGDQETQYF
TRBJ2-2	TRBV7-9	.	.	TGTGCCAGCTTCGGGACACCGAACACCGGGGAGCTGTTTTTT	CASFGTPNTGELFF
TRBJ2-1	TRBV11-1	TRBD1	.	TGTGCCAGCAGCTTGGGTAGGACAGGGAAGGACAATGAGCAGTTCTTC	CASSLGRTGKDNEQFF
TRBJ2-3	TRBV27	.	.	TGTGCCAGCTCGAGGGATACTGCAGATACGCAGTATTTT	CASSRDTADTQYF
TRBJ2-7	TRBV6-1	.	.	TGTGCCAGCAGGAGGGCGGGTAGCGAGCAGTACTTC	CASRRAGSEQYF
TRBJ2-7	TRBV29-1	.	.	TGCAGCGTTCAAGGGGGTGCGGCGGTCTACGAGCAGTACTTC	CSVQGGAAVYEQYF
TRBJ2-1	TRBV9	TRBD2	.	TGTGCCAGCAGCGAAAGCGGGGGACACAATGAGCAGTTCTTC	CASSESGGHNEQFF
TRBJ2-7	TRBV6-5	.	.	TGTGCCAGCAGCCAAGACAGCTACGAGCAGTACTTC	CASSQDSYEQYF
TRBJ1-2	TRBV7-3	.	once	TGTGCCAGCAGCCTCCGGGACACCTATGGCTACACCTTC	CASSLRDTYGYTF
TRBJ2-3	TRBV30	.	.	TGTGCCTGGAGTGTAGGCAGAGGGACAGATACGCAGTATTTT	CAWSVGRGTDTQYF
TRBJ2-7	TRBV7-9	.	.	TGTGCCAGCAGCCGGGGGATCTCCTACGAGCAGTACTTC	CASSRGISYEQYF
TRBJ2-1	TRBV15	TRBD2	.	TGTGCCACCAGCAGACTACTAGCGGGGGGGTTCAATGAGCAGTTCTTC	CATSRLLAGGFNEQFF
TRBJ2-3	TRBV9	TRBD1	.	TGTGCCAGCAGCGTAGGGGGACAGGCCTACACAGATACGCAGTATTTT	CASSVGGQAYTDTQYF